This TCR beta chain was identified during a study of identical twins. TCRdb redid the calling of the 5' RACE reads with MiXCR, one entry per CDR3 protein. The sample lists hundreds of thousands of distinct CDR3 sequences, 18% occurring once. The CDR3 spans 14 residues. Germline lookup yields CDR1 DFQATT and CDR2 SNEGSKA (reference sequence). V was shortened by 3 bases and J by 1 base, with 12 bases between the two germline ends. These data are also associated with another study on T cells expressing NK-cell markers. This second study notes: Cells sorted as CD3+CD56+NKG2C+, CD3+CD56+NKG2C- and CD3+CD56-NKG2C+ T cells supplied the TCR beta repertoires.

The rearrangement joins TRBV20-1 to TRBJ1-1; possibly TRBD1 for D (5 bases). This TCR was sampled from a woman aged 18-29 years in good health. The sequenced sample was PBMCs. CDR3 DNA: TGCAGTGCTAGTAAGGGGAACCAGAACACTGAAGCTTTCTTT. Translated: CSASKGNQNTEAFF.